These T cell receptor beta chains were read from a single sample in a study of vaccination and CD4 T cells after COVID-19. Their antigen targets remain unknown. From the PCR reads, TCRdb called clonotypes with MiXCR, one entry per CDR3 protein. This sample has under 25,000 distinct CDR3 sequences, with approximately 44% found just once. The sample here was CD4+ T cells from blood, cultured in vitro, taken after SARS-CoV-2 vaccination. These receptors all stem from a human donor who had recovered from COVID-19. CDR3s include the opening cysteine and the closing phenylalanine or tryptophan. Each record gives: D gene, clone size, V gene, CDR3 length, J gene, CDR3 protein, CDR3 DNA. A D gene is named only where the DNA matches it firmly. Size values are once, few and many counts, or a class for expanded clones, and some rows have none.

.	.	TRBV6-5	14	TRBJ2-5	CASSSTTSRETQYF	TGTGCCAGCAGTTCTACAACTAGTCGAGAGACCCAGTACTTC
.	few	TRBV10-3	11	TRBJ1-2	CAISVQGGYTF	TGTGCCATCAGTGTGCAGGGGGGCTACACCTTC
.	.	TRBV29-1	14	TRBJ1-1	CSVGRDATNTEAFF	TGCAGCGTTGGCCGGGACGCTACGAACACTGAAGCTTTCTTT
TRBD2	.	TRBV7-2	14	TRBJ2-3	CASSWKSGGSTQYF	TGTGCCAGCAGCTGGAAATCGGGGGGAAGTACGCAGTATTTT
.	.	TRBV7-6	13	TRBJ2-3	CASSLPSTDTQYF	TGTGCCAGCAGCTTACCTAGCACAGATACGCAGTATTTT
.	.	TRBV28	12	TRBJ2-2	CASSRIGMGLFF	TGTGCCAGCAGCCGAATCGGGATGGGGCTGTTTTTT
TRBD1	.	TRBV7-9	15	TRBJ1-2	CASSFQGAGSYGYTF	TGTGCCAGCAGCTTTCAGGGGGCAGGCAGCTATGGCTACACCTTC
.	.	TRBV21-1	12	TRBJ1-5	CASRRGGWPQHF	TGTGCCAGCCGCCGCGGTGGTTGGCCCCAGCATTTT
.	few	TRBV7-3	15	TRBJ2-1	CASSLTRGPGNEQFF	TGTGCCAGCAGCTTAACGAGGGGACCCGGCAATGAGCAGTTCTTC
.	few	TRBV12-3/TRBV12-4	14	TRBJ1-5	CASSTADPFQPQHF	TGTGCCAGCAGTACCGCCGACCCTTTCCAGCCCCAGCATTTT
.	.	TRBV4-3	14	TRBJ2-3	CASSAGTSTDTQYF	TGCGCCAGCAGCGCCGGGACAAGCACAGATACGCAGTATTTT
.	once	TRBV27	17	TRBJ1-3	CASSGTGTVSSGNTIYF	TGTGCCAGCAGTGGGACCGGGACGGTCAGCTCTGGAAACACCATATATTTT
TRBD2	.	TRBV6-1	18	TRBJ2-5	CASILGGLAGGPKETQYF	TGTGCCAGCATTTTAGGGGGACTAGCGGGGGGGCCGAAAGAGACCCAGTACTTC
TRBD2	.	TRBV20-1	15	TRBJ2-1	CSLKVAGGPWNEQFF	TGCAGTCTCAAGGTGGCGGGGGGGCCGTGGAATGAGCAGTTCTTC
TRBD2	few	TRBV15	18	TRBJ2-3	CATSRGLLASGSTDTQYF	TGTGCCACCAGCAGAGGCCTTTTAGCTAGCGGGAGTACAGATACGCAGTATTTT
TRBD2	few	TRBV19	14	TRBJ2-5	CASTPWEGQETQYF	TGTGCCAGTACCCCATGGGAGGGGCAAGAGACCCAGTACTTC
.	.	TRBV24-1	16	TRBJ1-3	CATSDSPGLGVDTIYF	TGTGCCACCAGTGATAGCCCAGGGTTAGGGGTAGACACCATATATTTT